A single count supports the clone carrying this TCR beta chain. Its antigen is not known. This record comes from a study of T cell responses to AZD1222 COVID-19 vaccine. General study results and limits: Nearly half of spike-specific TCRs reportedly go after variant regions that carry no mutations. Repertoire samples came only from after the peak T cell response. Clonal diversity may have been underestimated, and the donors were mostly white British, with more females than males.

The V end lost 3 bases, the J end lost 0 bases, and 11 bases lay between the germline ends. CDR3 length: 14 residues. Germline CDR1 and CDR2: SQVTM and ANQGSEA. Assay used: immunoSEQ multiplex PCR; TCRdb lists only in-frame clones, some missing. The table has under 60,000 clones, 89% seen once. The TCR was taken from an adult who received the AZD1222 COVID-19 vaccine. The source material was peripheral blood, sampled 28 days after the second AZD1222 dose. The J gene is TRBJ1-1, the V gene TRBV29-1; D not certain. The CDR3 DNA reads TGCAGCGTTGATGATCCGAGTATGAACACTGAAGCTTTCTTT. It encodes CSVDDPSMNTEAFF. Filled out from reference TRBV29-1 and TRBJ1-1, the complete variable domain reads SAVISQKPSRDICQRGTSLTIQCQVDSQVTMMFWYRQQPGQSLTLIATANQGSEATYESGFVIDKFPISRPNLTFSTLTVSNMSPEDSSIYLCSVDDPSMNTEAFFGQGTRLTVV.